The 27 T cell receptor beta chains below come from one sample, sequenced in a study of blood T cell repertoires in COVID-19. TCRdb keeps only in-frame clones here, not all; method: immunoSEQ multiplex PCR. Of under 150,000 clones detected, more than 70% appear once; the ten largest clones hold more than 1.3%. Source material: peripheral blood. Source of these receptors: a man aged 55 to 70 with acute or convalescent COVID-19.

The chain links TRBV30 to TRBJ1-2, with D uncertain. The CDR3 covers 12 residues. Germline loops: CDR1 GTSNPN, CDR2 SVGIG (reference sequence). V lost 0 bases and J lost 3, with 5 bases in between. The CDR3: CAWSVPDYGYTF. Written as DNA, the CDR3 is TGTGCCTGGAGTGTCCCGGACTATGGCTACACCTTC.

With regard to this clone: This clone may be a read error of a much larger clone one base away. Additional DNA sequences in this sample encode the identical CDR3. The chain's CDR3 is CASSIIAGGPDTGELFF. The CDR3 nucleotides read TGTGCCAGCAGCATAATAGCGGGGGGGCCGGACACCGGGGAGCTGTTTTTT. The J gene is TRBJ2-2, the V gene TRBV9; 11 bases align to TRBD2. CDR3 length: 17 amino acids. Germline V gene sequence: CDR1 SGDLS, CDR2 YYNGEE. V shed 4 bases, J shed 3 bases, and the junction held 8 bases outside the gene matches. The full variable domain, rest sourced from reference TRBV9 and TRBJ2-2, is DSGVTQTPKHLITATGQRVTLRCSPRSGDLSVYWYQQSLDQGLQFLIQYYNGEERAKGNILERFSAQQFPDLHSELNLSSLELGDSALYFCASSIIAGGPDTGELFFGEGSRLTVL.

The rearrangement uses TRBV10-2 and TRBJ1-3, with TRBD1 matching 7 bases. Germline CDR1 WSHSY, CDR2 SAAADI. Germline trimming cut 3 bases from V and 4 bases from J; bases unmatched to any gene: 9. This CDR3 is 16 amino acids long. CDR3 sequence reads: CASSDYNRGSGNTIYF. The CDR3, as DNA: TGCGCCAGCAGTGATTACAACAGGGGTTCGGGAAACACCATATATTTT.

The chain joins TRBV30 to TRBJ2-2; D unclear. Germline CDR1 reads GTSNPN; CDR2 reads SVGIG (reference sequence). The V gene lost 5 bases and the J gene lost 7 bases, with 11 bases spanning the gap. The CDR3 contains 12 residues. CDR3 nucleotides: TGTGCCTGGTCTTACTCGGGCGGGGAGCTGTTTTTT. It is translated as CAWSYSGGELFF.

This chain uses TRBV15 with TRBJ1-2; no clear D. The V end lost 0 bases, the J end lost 3 bases, and 8 bases lay between the germline ends. CDR3 length equals 14 residues. Germline values: CDR1 LNHNV, CDR2 YYDKDF (reference sequence). The CDR3 loop reads CATSRDRLDYGYTF. CDR3 DNA: TGTGCCACCAGCAGAGATCGCTTAGACTATGGCTACACCTTC.

CDR3 in amino acids: CASSSVDRDSYEQYF. In DNA form, the CDR3 reads TGTGCCAGCAGCTCGGTCGACAGGGACTCCTACGAGCAGTACTTC. This chain connects TRBV5-4 to TRBJ2-7, with 7 bases fitting TRBD1. This CDR3 spans 15 amino acids. V was clipped by 3 bases and J by 0 bases; unmatched bases: 6. In germline, CDR1 is SGHNT, CDR2 YYREEE (reference sequence).

This sequence joins TRBV6-5 and TRBJ1-2; D possibly corresponds to TRBD1 (5 bases). Germline assignment: CDR1 MNHEY and CDR2 SVGAGI. With 6 bases removed from V and 4 bases from J, the gap between germline ends came to 9 bases. This CDR3 region has 12 residues. CDR3 in DNA: TGTGCCAGCAGCGGTGGGGCCTATGGCTACACCTTC. Encoded protein: CASSGGAYGYTF.

This clone has a handful of counts. The CDR3 nucleotides are TGTGCCAGCACCTGGGGCTCGAACACTGAAGCTTTCTTT. Translating it yields CASTWGSNTEAFF. The chain employs TRBV28 and TRBJ1-1; tentatively, D is TRBD1 (5 bases). Germline CDR1 and CDR2: MDHEN and SYDVKM. CDR3 length: 13 amino acids. Trimming pared 7 bases from V and 1 base from J, leaving 10 bases between.

The chain couples TRBV18 to TRBJ2-5; 9 nucleotides match TRBD2. From germline, CDR1 is KGHSH and CDR2 LQKENI. Trimming removed 1 base from V and 1 base from J; junction bases left unmatched: 4. There are 16 residues in the CDR3. CDR3 sequence: CASSPLTSGFQETQYF. The CDR3 nucleotides are TGTGCCAGCTCACCACTCACTAGCGGGTTCCAAGAGACCCAGTACTTC.

The chain recombines TRBV29-1 with TRBJ2-2; TRBD1 might be the D (5 bases). V was clipped by 7 bases and J by 7 bases, with 16 bases between them. CDR3 length equals 13 residues. The germline CDR1 and CDR2 sequences are SQVTM and ANQGSEA. CDR3 sequence (DNA): TGCAGCGCGGGCGGAAGGGGCTACGGGGAGCTGTTTTTT. It translates to CSAGGRGYGELFF.

This sequence joins TRBV5-1 and TRBJ1-4; 9 nucleotides agree with TRBD1. This CDR3 contains 16 residues. Germline trimming cut 4 bases from V and 5 bases from J; bases unmatched to any gene: 9. Germline V lookup: CDR1 SGHRS, CDR2 YFSETQ. The CDR3, as DNA: TGCGCCAGCAGCATAAACCCGACAGGGGGAAATGAAAAACTGTTTTTT. It specifies CASSINPTGGNEKLFF.

This clone has just one count. This rearrangement joins TRBV6-4 to TRBJ2-1; TRBD2 matches at 9 bases. The germline gives CDR1 MRHNA, CDR2 SNTAGT. With 8 bases clipped from V and 9 bases from J, the junction kept 23 bases outside the gene matches. This CDR3 is 18 amino acids long. The chain's CDR3 is CASPPLTRGASGAGEQFF. CDR3 DNA: TGTGCCAGCCCCCCCCTAACGCGGGGTGCTAGCGGGGCTGGTGAGCAGTTCTTC.

The gene calls are TRBV19 and TRBJ2-2; no clear D. Deletions cut 3 bases from V and 1 base from J, with 9 bases between. Germline assignment: CDR1 LNHDA and CDR2 SQIVND (reference sequence). The CDR3 spans 15 residues. CDR3 in DNA: TGTGCCAGTAGTATGGTGGCCAGGAACACCGGGGAGCTGTTTTTT. Encoded protein: CASSMVARNTGELFF.

The V gene is TRBV18, the J gene TRBJ2-7; 9 nucleotides match TRBD1. CDR1 and CDR2 (germline): KGHSH, LQKENI. CDR3 length equals 15 residues. V shed 6 bases, J shed 1 base, and the junction held 7 bases outside the gene matches. This chain's CDR3 is CASSIDRGESYEQYF. The CDR3 coding sequence is TGTGCCAGCTCTATAGACAGGGGGGAGTCCTACGAGCAGTACTTC.

V usage is TRBV11-2 and J usage is TRBJ2-1; D gene unclear. Germline V gene sequence: CDR1 SGHAT, CDR2 FQNNGV. CDR3 length: 13 amino acids. The V and J ends lost 5 bases and 5 bases respectively, with 10 bases between them. CDR3 bases: TGTGCCAGCAGCCCTGACACCCACAATGAGCAGTTCTTC. This translates into CASSPDTHNEQFF. The whole variable domain, remainder taken from reference TRBV11-2 and TRBJ2-1, is EAGVAQSPRYKIIEKRQSVAFWCNPISGHATLYWYQQILGQGPKLLIQFQNNGVVDDSQLPKDRFSAERLKGVDSTLKIQPAKLEDSAVYLCASSPDTHNEQFFGPGTRLTVL.

The chain recombines TRBV11-2 with TRBJ1-4; no definite D call. Deletions cut 0 bases from V and 4 bases from J, with 9 bases between. The CDR3 length is 15 residues. Germline assignment: CDR1 SGHAT and CDR2 FQNNGV. The CDR3 here is CASSLDRQVNEKLFF. The CDR3 region has the DNA TGTGCCAGCAGCTTAGATCGCCAGGTTAATGAAAAACTGTTTTTT.

The chain has TRBV27 and TRBJ1-6; perhaps TRBD1 as D (6 bases). The CDR3 has 20 residues. Germline CDR1 and CDR2: MNHEY and SMNVEV (reference sequence). V was cut by 6 bases and J by 0 bases, with 24 bases left in between. For the CDR3, the DNA is TGTGCCAGCAGCCTTGGAGTACCAGGGGTGCCCAGCTCCTATAATTCACCCCTCCACTTT. This encodes CASSLGVPGVPSSYNSPLHF.

This chain uses TRBV2 with TRBJ2-1; 9 bases map to TRBD1. This CDR3 has 15 residues. Per the germline V gene, CDR1 is SNHLY and CDR2 is FYNNEI. The V segment lost 4 bases and the J segment 5 bases; nucleotides outside the gene matches: 6. The CDR3 nucleotides are TGTGCCAGCAGTGCCGACAGGGGGACTCACAATGAGCAGTTCTTC. It yields the protein CASSADRGTHNEQFF. The full variable domain, in which reference TRBV2 and TRBJ2-1 provide the parts outside the CDR3, is EPEVTQTPSHQVTQMGQEVILRCVPISNHLYFYWYRQILGQKVEFLVSFYNNEISEKSEIFDDQFSVERPDGSNFTLKIRSTKLEDSAMYFCASSADRGTHNEQFFGPGTRLTVL.

V gene TRBV3-1 (or the pseudogene TRBV3-2) combines with J gene TRBJ2-3; TRBD2 aligns across 13 bases. CDR3 length equals 16 residues. CDR1 is LGHDT, CDR2 YNNKEL, per germline (reference sequence). Trimming removed 4 bases from V and 4 bases from J; junction bases left unmatched: 5. CDR3 in amino acids: CASSLRTSGRSDTQYF. The CDR3 bases are TGTGCCAGCAGCCTCCGGACTAGCGGGAGATCAGATACGCAGTATTTT.

This clone is labeled medium-sized. V and J are TRBV24-1 and TRBJ2-1; the match to TRBD1 covers 11 bases. The CDR3 runs 17 residues. Trimming took 4 bases from V and 7 from J; bases not matched to a gene: 11. The germline gives CDR1 KGHDR, CDR2 SFDVKD. The CDR3 protein is CATSEPTDRGLRNEQFF. The CDR3 DNA reads as TGTGCCACCAGTGAACCTACGGACAGGGGGCTTAGGAATGAGCAGTTCTTC.

The genes are TRBV12-3 or TRBV12-4 and TRBJ2-7, with a possible D match to TRBD1 (5 bases). The CDR3 totals 13 residues. Trimming took 6 bases from V and 1 from J, leaving 10 bases between them. The CDR3 DNA reads TGTGCCAGCAGCGACACAGGTTCCTACGAGCAGTACTTC. Translation gives CASSDTGSYEQYF.

The V and J genes are TRBV6-5 and TRBJ2-5; D is perhaps TRBD1 (6 bases). The germline V and J ends were trimmed by 7 bases and 2 bases, with 11 bases remaining between them. Germline V gene data show CDR1 as MNHEY and CDR2 as SVGAGI. The CDR3 is made up of 13 amino acids. The CDR3 DNA is TGTGCCAGCAACAGGGTGGCACAAGAGACCCAGTACTTC. Translated: CASNRVAQETQYF.

This clone was detected only once. This rearrangement joins TRBV5-1 to TRBJ2-5; possibly TRBD2 for D (6 bases). V was shortened by 0 bases and J by 1 base, with 10 bases between the two germline ends. In germline, CDR1 is SGHRS, CDR2 YFSETQ. There are 15 residues in the CDR3. CDR3 bases: TGCGCCAGCAGCTTGGATCCGGGACTCCAAGAGACCCAGTACTTC. As protein: CASSLDPGLQETQYF.

The chain carries TRBV12-3 or TRBV12-4 and TRBJ1-5; the D is unclear. The CDR3 spans 10 residues. Trimming shortened V by 3 bases and J by 10 bases, and 4 bases separated the two germline ends. DNA for the CDR3: TGTGCCAGCAGTTTGGGCCCCCAGCATTTT. The encoded protein is CASSLGPQHF.

The table lists this clone with a count of one. The V gene is TRBV28, the J gene TRBJ2-3, with D tentatively TRBD2 (5 bases). The germline V gene has CDR1 MDHEN and CDR2 SYDVKM. V dropped 8 bases and J dropped 2 bases, with 14 bases sitting between them. This CDR3 region has 14 residues. CDR3 sequence reads: CASLMIGDTDTQYF. Here the CDR3 DNA reads TGTGCCAGCCTAATGATCGGGGACACAGATACGCAGTATTTT.

The chain recombines TRBV19 with TRBJ2-1, with 8 bases fitting TRBD2. The V gene end was trimmed by 6 bases and the J gene end by 4 bases; junction bases not matched to a gene: 11. The CDR3 length is 16 residues. Germline values: CDR1 LNHDA, CDR2 SQIVND (reference sequence). The CDR3 loop is CASRVNGGALYNEQFF. The DNA for the CDR3 is TGTGCCAGTAGAGTAAACGGGGGGGCGTTATACAATGAGCAGTTCTTC.

The chain is built from TRBV18 and TRBJ1-2; D is possibly TRBD1 (6 bases). The V gene's germline CDR1 is KGHSH and CDR2 LQKENI. The CDR3 length is 15 residues. The V end lost 6 bases, the J end lost 1 base, and 15 bases lay between the germline ends. CDR3 sequence reads: CASSNKQGLNYGYTF. CDR3 in DNA: TGTGCCAGCTCCAACAAACAGGGCCTTAACTATGGCTACACCTTC.